These 28 T cell receptor beta chains were sequenced from one sample in a study of OX40 agonist ivuxolimab in advanced cancers. Only in-frame clones appear in the TCRdb table, and some are missing; sequencing was by immunoSEQ multiplex PCR. The table has more than 40,000 clones, 85% to 90% seen once. Sequenced here: CD4+ or CD8+ T cells sorted from blood, sampled in a trial of the OX40 agonist ivuxolimab. These receptors all come from an adult with an advanced solid tumor such as melanoma, head and neck, liver or kidney cancer.

This clone is a singleton in its sample. The rearrangement joins TRBV7-7 to TRBJ2-2, with D tentatively TRBD2 (5 bases). V shed 5 bases and J shed 8 bases, with 9 bases lying between them. Germline values: CDR1 SSHAT, CDR2 FNYEAQ (reference sequence). This CDR3 has 12 amino acids. Written as DNA, the CDR3 is TGTGCCAGCAGCGCGGGCAGGGGGGAGCTGTTTTTT. As protein: CASSAGRGELFF. The variable domain in full, with the rest retrieved from reference TRBV7-7 and TRBJ2-2, is GAGVSQSPRYKVTKRGQDVTLRCDPISSHATLYWYQQALGQGPEFLTYFNYEAQPDKSGLPSDRFSAERPEGSISTLTIQRTEQRDSAMYRCASSAGRGELFFGEGSRLTVL.

The chain joins TRBV6-5 to TRBJ2-7; D might be TRBD1 (6 bases). V lost 6 bases and J lost 7, with 19 bases in between. The CDR3 has 14 residues. The germline V gene has CDR1 MNHEY and CDR2 SVGAGI. CDR3 nucleotides: TGTGCCAGCAGGCTACAGGGAACCTCTGGGGAGCAGTACTTC. This gives the protein CASRLQGTSGEQYF.

The table lists this clone with a count of one. This chain joins TRBV2 and TRBJ2-2, with TRBD1 matching 7 bases. The germline CDR1 and CDR2 sequences are SNHLY and FYNNEI. V lost 6 bases, J lost 6 bases, and 7 bases stayed unmatched. This CDR3 is built from 14 residues. DNA for the CDR3: TGTGCCAGCAGACGACAGGGAATGTCCGGGGAGCTGTTTTTT. Its translation is CASRRQGMSGELFF.

This rearrangement joins TRBV5-1 to TRBJ1-1; no definite D call. The CDR3 is 13 residues long. Per germline, CDR1 SGHRS and CDR2 YFSETQ. Trimming shortened V by 0 bases and J by 5 bases, and 8 bases separated the two germline ends. The CDR3 protein is CASSLVGRTEAFF. CDR3 bases: TGCGCCAGCAGCTTGGTTGGGAGAACTGAAGCTTTCTTT.

CDR3 sequence: CASSLNANTGELFF. The CDR3 region has the DNA TGTGCCAGCAGCTTAAATGCGAACACCGGGGAGCTGTTTTTT. The V call is TRBV7-3, the J call TRBJ2-2; no firm D call. This CDR3 has 14 residues. The ends were cut back, 1 base at V and 0 bases at J, with 3 bases in the middle. Germline V lookup: CDR1 SGHTA, CDR2 FQGTGA.

This clone occurred a few times. The chain carries TRBV4-3 and TRBJ1-3; D is possibly TRBD1 (5 bases). Germline V gives CDR1 LGHNA, CDR2 YSLEER. The V and J ends lost 4 bases and 0 bases respectively, with 7 bases between them. The CDR3 loop spans 14 amino acids. The DNA of the CDR3 is TGCGCCAGCAGCCCCGGGGGCTCTGGAAACACCATATATTTT. Translated, it gives CASSPGGSGNTIYF.

The chain uses TRBV7-9 and TRBJ2-1; 9 bases are a match to TRBD1. The germline gives CDR1 SEHNR, CDR2 FQNEAQ (reference sequence). CDR3 length: 15 amino acids. V lost 1 base to trimming and J lost 7 bases; unmatched junction nucleotides: 5. CDR3 in DNA: TGTGCCAGCAGCTTAGGGGACAGGGAATATAATGAGCAGTTCTTC. Translating gives CASSLGDREYNEQFF.

This chain uses TRBV9 with TRBJ2-7; 8 nucleotides align to TRBD1. CDR1 is SGDLS, CDR2 YYNGEE, per germline. The CDR3 has 14 residues. The V and J ends lost 4 bases and 0 bases, in that order; junction bases with no gene match: 3. CDR3 sequence reads: CASSFGQGSYEQYF. CDR3 sequence (DNA): TGTGCCAGCAGCTTTGGACAGGGCTCCTACGAGCAGTACTTC.

This clone was counted a single time. J is TRBJ2-3 and V is TRBV11-2; D not resolved. V shed 1 base and J shed 4 bases, with 3 bases lying between them. CDR3 size: 12 residues. CDR1 and CDR2 from the germline V gene are SGHAT and FQNNGV. Written as DNA, the CDR3 is TGTGCCAGCAGCTTAGCTTCAGATACGCAGTATTTT. Translation: CASSLASDTQYF.

This sequence joins TRBV19 and TRBJ2-7; 13 bases agree with TRBD2. The V segment lost 6 bases and the J segment 6 bases; nucleotides outside the gene matches: 5. CDR1 and CDR2 (germline): LNHDA, SQIVND (reference sequence). CDR3 length: 14 residues. The CDR3 nucleotides read TGTGCCAGTAGCAAAGGACTAGCGGGAGCCGAGCAGTACTTC. This gives the protein CASSKGLAGAEQYF.

V usage is TRBV18 and J usage is TRBJ1-1, with D unclear. CDR1 KGHSH and CDR2 LQKENI come from the germline V gene. Trimming removed 6 bases from V and 0 bases from J, with 14 bases in between. The CDR3 is 15 residues long. As DNA, the CDR3 is TGTGCCAGCTCCCCCTGGGTACAGTTGAACACTGAAGCTTTCTTT. It yields the protein CASSPWVQLNTEAFF.

The chain combines TRBV7-3 with TRBJ2-3; 9 positions agree with TRBD1. CDR3 length: 16 residues. The junction had 12 bases not matched to a gene; V was cut back by 6 bases and J by 5 bases. The germline V gene encodes CDR1 SGHTA and CDR2 FQGTGA. The CDR3 loop reads CASSFTLDRGGDTQYF. The CDR3 DNA sequence: TGTGCCAGCAGTTTTACCCTGGACAGGGGTGGAGATACGCAGTATTTT. The whole variable domain, filled in from reference TRBV7-3 and TRBJ2-3, reads GAGVSQTPSNKVTEKGKYVELRCDPISGHTALYWYRQSLGQGPEFLIYFQGTGAADDSGLPNDRFFAVRPEGSVSTLKIQRTERGDSAVYLCASSFTLDRGGDTQYFGPGTRLTVL.

In the case of this clone: The same CDR3 is also encoded by other DNA sequences in this sample. The chain links TRBV5-4 to TRBJ1-1; 8 bases map to TRBD1. Germline lookup yields CDR1 SGHNT and CDR2 YYREEE (reference sequence). The CDR3 sequence is 14 residues long. V shed 5 bases, J shed 0 bases, and the junction held 3 bases outside the gene matches. The CDR3 region is CASSLQGVNTEAFF. In DNA form, the CDR3 reads TGTGCCAGCAGTTTACAGGGGGTGAACACTGAAGCTTTCTTT.

The V call is TRBV7-9, the J call TRBJ2-5; TRBD2 aligns across 12 bases. The V gene's germline CDR1 is SEHNR and CDR2 FQNEAQ (reference sequence). The J segment lost 5 bases and the V segment lost 5 bases, leaving 15 bases of the junction unmatched. The length of the CDR3 is 18 residues. CDR3: CASSAKPSGRALLETQYF. DNA of the CDR3: TGTGCCAGCAGCGCCAAACCTAGCGGGAGGGCCCTTTTGGAGACCCAGTACTTC.

The chain employs TRBV11-2 and TRBJ2-5; D is uncertain. Between the trimmed V and J ends, which lost 1 base and 0 bases, there was a span of 3 bases. The CDR3 contains 13 residues. Germline values: CDR1 SGHAT, CDR2 FQNNGV. In DNA form, the CDR3 reads TGTGCCAGCAGCTTAGTGTACCAAGAGACCCAGTACTTC. Translated: CASSLVYQETQYF.

The rearrangement links TRBV7-9 to TRBJ2-3; perhaps TRBD1 as D (6 bases). Germline V lookup: CDR1 SEHNR, CDR2 FQNEAQ (reference sequence). V was cut by 3 bases and J by 4 bases, with 20 bases left in between. The CDR3 sequence is 17 residues long. CDR3 amino acids: CASSFPPRGNAADTQYF. The CDR3 DNA is TGTGCCAGCAGCTTTCCTCCCAGGGGCAATGCAGCAGATACGCAGTATTTT.

The chain uses TRBV9 and TRBJ2-3; TRBD1 is a possible D gene (6 bases). Per germline, CDR1 SGDLS and CDR2 YYNGEE. The CDR3 contains 16 residues. V was cut by 0 bases and J by 4 bases, with 15 bases left in between. This CDR3 is CASSVVGAGAADTQYF. CDR3 sequence (DNA): TGTGCCAGCAGCGTAGTTGGCGCAGGGGCGGCAGATACGCAGTATTTT.

The V call is TRBV7-3, the J call TRBJ2-3; D not resolved. Germline CDR1 SGHTA, CDR2 FQGTGA. The CDR3 consists of 16 residues. The V and J ends lost 5 bases and 4 bases respectively, with 19 bases between them. The DNA for the CDR3 is TGTGCCAGCAGCATCCGAGCATCGCTTACGCCAGATACGCAGTATTTT. This encodes CASSIRASLTPDTQYF.

CDR3 in DNA: TGTGCCAGCAGGGGGGAAGGGAGTAACTATGGCTACACCTTC. It translates to CASRGEGSNYGYTF. The V and J genes are TRBV27 and TRBJ1-2, with D possibly TRBD1 on 5 matching bases. The CDR3 totals 14 residues. Germline V CDR1 and CDR2: MNHEY, SMNVEV (reference sequence). V lost 6 bases to trimming and J lost 1 base, with 12 bases between them.

V and J are TRBV5-1 and TRBJ2-1, with 9 bases matching TRBD2. Per the germline V gene, CDR1 is SGHRS and CDR2 is YFSETQ. The CDR3 extends over 14 amino acids. With 4 bases clipped from V and 7 bases from J, the junction kept 6 bases outside the gene matches. The CDR3 reads CASSPLAGRNEQFF. For the CDR3, the DNA is TGCGCCAGCAGCCCCCTAGCGGGAAGGAATGAGCAGTTCTTC. Full variable domain (outside the CDR3, taken from reference TRBV5-1 and TRBJ2-1): KAGVTQTPRYLIKTRGQQVTLSCSPISGHRSVSWYQQTPGQGLQFLFEYFSETQRNKGNFPGRFSGRQFSNSRSEMNVSTLELGDSALYLCASSPLAGRNEQFFGPGTRLTVL.

The chain joins TRBV9 to TRBJ2-1; D is ambiguous. The CDR3 has 14 residues. Germline V lookup: CDR1 SGDLS, CDR2 YYNGEE. V lost 4 bases and J lost 8, with 16 bases in between. Written as DNA, the CDR3 is TGTGCCAGCAGCCTAAGACTGGGTTGGGATGAGCAGTTCTTC. It is translated as CASSLRLGWDEQFF.

The chain is built from TRBV7-2 and TRBJ1-2; possibly TRBD1 for D (6 bases). Germline V gene sequence: CDR1 SGHTA, CDR2 FQGNSA. This CDR3 is built from 14 residues. Trimming removed 5 bases at V and 5 bases at J, with 15 bases between. This CDR3 is CASSTPDSRYGYTF. CDR3 coding DNA: TGTGCCAGCAGCACTCCGGACAGTCGGTATGGCTACACCTTC.

Details on this clone: At the DNA level, this CDR3 is encoded by other sequences in the same sample as well. J is TRBJ2-5 and V is TRBV27; 8 bases align to TRBD2. After removal of 7 bases from V and 1 base from J, the junction contained 5 bases not matched to a gene. CDR1 is MNHEY and CDR2 is SMNVEV in the germline V gene (reference sequence). The CDR3 loop spans 14 amino acids. CDR3 sequence reads: CASKGSGVQETQYF. The CDR3 coding sequence is TGTGCCAGCAAAGGTAGCGGGGTCCAAGAGACCCAGTACTTC.

V is TRBV18 and J is TRBJ2-1; 10 positions agree with TRBD2. The CDR3 spans 15 residues. Germline V lookup: CDR1 KGHSH, CDR2 LQKENI. The V gene end was trimmed by 3 bases and the J gene end by 8 bases; junction bases not matched to a gene: 7. Written as DNA, the CDR3 is TGTGCCAGCTCACCTTCTAGCGGGAGTCAGGATGAGCAGTTCTTC. Amino acid sequence: CASSPSSGSQDEQFF.

This clone has only a few counts. The V and J genes are TRBV28 and TRBJ1-5; weak D call: TRBD1 (6 bases). V was cut by 2 bases and J by 0 bases, with 14 bases left in between. The CDR3 totals 17 residues. The germline CDR1 and CDR2 sequences are MDHEN and SYDVKM. The CDR3 bases are TGTGCCAGCAGTTTAGGCAGGGGACTTTATAGCAATCAGCCCCAGCATTTT. Protein: CASSLGRGLYSNQPQHF.

The chain couples TRBV9 to TRBJ1-3, with D possibly TRBD1 on 6 matching bases. In germline, CDR1 is SGDLS, CDR2 YYNGEE. V lost 4 bases and J lost 1, with 6 bases in between. The CDR3 sequence is 13 residues long. Written as DNA, the CDR3 is TGTGCCAGCAGCACAGGGTCTGGAAACACCATATATTTT. This translates into CASSTGSGNTIYF. The whole variable domain, remainder taken from reference TRBV9 and TRBJ1-3, is DSGVTQTPKHLITATGQRVTLRCSPRSGDLSVYWYQQSLDQGLQFLIQYYNGEERAKGNILERFSAQQFPDLHSELNLSSLELGDSALYFCASSTGSGNTIYFGEGSWLTVV.

This clone showed up just a few times. This chain connects TRBV27 to TRBJ2-7, with TRBD2 matching over 8 bases. CDR3 size: 13 residues. CDR1 MNHEY and CDR2 SMNVEV come from the germline V gene (reference sequence). Trimming at V came to 10 bases and at J to 2 bases, leaving 7 bases not matched to a gene. The chain's CDR3 is CATGGVPPYEQYF. Written as DNA, the CDR3 is TGTGCCACCGGGGGGGTTCCCCCCTACGAGCAGTACTTC.

The chain combines TRBV5-1 with TRBJ1-2; a weak D match, TRBD1 (6 bases). The ends were cut back, 2 bases at V and 0 bases at J, with 14 bases in the middle. The V gene's germline CDR1 is SGHRS and CDR2 YFSETQ. This CDR3 is built from 16 residues. The CDR3 reads CASSLQSRGPNYGYTF. CDR3 sequence (DNA): TGCGCCAGCAGCTTACAATCCAGGGGACCTAACTATGGCTACACCTTC.